This T cell receptor (beta chain) is from a study of blood T cell repertoires in COVID-19. Overall study: COVID-19 samples from acute and convalescent phases originated in the United States, Italy and Spain. Sources were T cells, B-cell-depleted T cells, or PBMCs; the material itself was cDNA or gDNA.

Only a few counts were recorded for this clone. The sample holds other DNA sequences that translate to the same CDR3. The CDR3 runs to 16 residues. Unmatched junction bases numbered 7, after V lost 0 bases and J lost 7 bases. CDR1 is LNHNV, CDR2 YYDKDF, per germline (reference sequence). Sequencing was performed with immunoSEQ multiplex PCR; in TCRdb, only in-frame clones are kept and a portion is missing. This repertoire shows roughly 200,000 clones, roughly 84% found once; its top ten account for about 10%. This clonotype originated in a woman of 80 years or more with COVID-19, enrolled during active disease. This rearrangement joins TRBV15 to TRBJ1-2; 11 bases map to TRBD1. Sequencing was done on a sample of peripheral blood. CDR3 in DNA: TGTGCCACCAGCAGAGATCGGGACAGGGGGGTGGGTGGCTACACCTTC. It is translated as CATSRDRDRGVGGYTF.